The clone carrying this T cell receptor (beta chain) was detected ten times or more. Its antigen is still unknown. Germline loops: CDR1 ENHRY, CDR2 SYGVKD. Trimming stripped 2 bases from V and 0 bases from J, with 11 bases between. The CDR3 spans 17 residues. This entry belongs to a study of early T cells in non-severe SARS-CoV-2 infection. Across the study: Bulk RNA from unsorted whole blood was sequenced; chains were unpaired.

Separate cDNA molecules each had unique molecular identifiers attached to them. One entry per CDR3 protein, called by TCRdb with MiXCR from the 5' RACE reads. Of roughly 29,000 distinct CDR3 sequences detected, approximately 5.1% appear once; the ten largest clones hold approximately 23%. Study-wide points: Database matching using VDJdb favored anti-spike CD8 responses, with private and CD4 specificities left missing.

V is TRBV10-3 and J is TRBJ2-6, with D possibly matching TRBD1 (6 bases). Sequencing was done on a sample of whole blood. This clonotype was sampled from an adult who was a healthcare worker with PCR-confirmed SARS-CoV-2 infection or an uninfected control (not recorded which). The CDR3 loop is CAISERRGSSGANVLTF. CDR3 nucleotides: TGTGCCATCAGTGAGAGAAGGGGGAGCTCTGGGGCCAACGTCCTGACTTTC.